The clone carrying this TCR beta chain occurred a few times. Its antigen is unknown. The library came from three nested PCR rounds adapted from ARM-PCR protocols. MiXCR was run by TCRdb on the multiplex PCR reads, yielding one entry per CDR3 protein. The sample lists about 200,000 distinct CDR3 sequences, 71% occurring once. This sample's RNA came from whole unsorted tissue. The sample comes from a study of tumor and adjacent non-tumor tissue in lung cancer. Study as a whole: Patients comprised about a dozen adenocarcinoma, a couple of squamous cell carcinoma and 1 small cell lung cancer. Stage I to III disease affected approximately 11 men and roughly five women aged about 30 to 85. About 4.17 million productive TCRbeta reads were obtained per sample on average. Study-wide results and caveats: Tumor repertoires had a smaller top 100 clone share than normal lung.

The receptor's source is a man in his 60s with non-small cell lung cancer. What was sequenced was lung tumor tissue.

As DNA, the CDR3 is TGTGCCTGGAGTGTACTGGGCAATGAAGCTTTCTTT. Protein: CAWSVLGNEAFF. The chain employs TRBV30 and TRBJ1-1; D gene unclear. Trimming removed 0 bases at V and 7 bases at J, with 9 bases between. CDR1 GTSNPN and CDR2 SVGIG come from the germline V gene (reference sequence). The CDR3 is 12 amino acids.